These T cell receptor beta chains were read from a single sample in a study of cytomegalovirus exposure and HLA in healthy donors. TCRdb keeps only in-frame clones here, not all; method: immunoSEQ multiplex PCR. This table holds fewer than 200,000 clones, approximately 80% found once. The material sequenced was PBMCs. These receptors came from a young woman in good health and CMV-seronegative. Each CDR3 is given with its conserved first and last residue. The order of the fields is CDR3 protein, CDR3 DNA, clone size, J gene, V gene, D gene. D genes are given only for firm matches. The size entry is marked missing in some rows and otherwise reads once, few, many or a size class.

CDR3 protein: CASSQDRSRETQYF
CDR3 DNA: TGTGCCAGCTCACAGGACAGGTCCAGAGAGACCCAGTACTTC
clone size: NA
J gene: TRBJ2-5
V gene: TRBV7-2
D gene: TRBD1

CDR3 protein: CASSLAAARQETQYF
CDR3 DNA: TGCGCCAGCAGCTTGGCCGCAGCGCGACAAGAGACCCAGTACTTC
clone size: NA
J gene: TRBJ2-5
V gene: TRBV5-1
D gene: NA

CDR3 protein: CASSLLFGSSSYNEQFF
CDR3 DNA: TGCGCCAGCAGTCTACTCTTTGGATCTAGCTCCTACAATGAGCAGTTCTTC
clone size: NA
J gene: TRBJ2-1
V gene: TRBV10-1
D gene: NA

CDR3 protein: CASSPGVSNQPQHF
CDR3 DNA: TGTGCCAGCAGCCCAGGGGTGAGCAATCAGCCCCAGCATTTT
clone size: NA
J gene: TRBJ1-5
V gene: TRBV7-6
D gene: NA

CDR3 protein: CASTLTRGHNEQFF
CDR3 DNA: TGTGCCAGCACCCTTACAAGGGGGCACAATGAGCAGTTCTTC
clone size: NA
J gene: TRBJ2-1
V gene: TRBV7-2
D gene: TRBD1

CDR3 protein: CASTGGGTMNEQYF
CDR3 DNA: TGTGCCAGCACCGGGGGAGGAACTATGAACGAGCAGTACTTC
clone size: NA
J gene: TRBJ2-7
V gene: TRBV9
D gene: NA

CDR3 protein: CASSLGSGPYNEQFF
CDR3 DNA: TGCGCCAGCAGCTTGGGTAGCGGGCCCTACAATGAGCAGTTCTTC
clone size: NA
J gene: TRBJ2-1
V gene: TRBV5-1
D gene: TRBD2

CDR3 protein: CASSMGLGGELFF
CDR3 DNA: TGTGCCAGTAGTATGGGCCTCGGCGGGGAGCTGTTTTTT
clone size: NA
J gene: TRBJ2-2
V gene: TRBV19
D gene: NA

CDR3 protein: CASSLQNRLEPNTGELFF
CDR3 DNA: TGTGCCAGCAGCTTACAAAACAGGCTGGAACCGAACACCGGGGAGCTGTTTTTT
clone size: NA
J gene: TRBJ2-2
V gene: TRBV11-2
D gene: NA

CDR3 protein: CASSVGQGANTEAFF
CDR3 DNA: TGTGCCAGCAGCGTAGGACAGGGGGCGAACACTGAAGCTTTCTTT
clone size: NA
J gene: TRBJ1-1
V gene: TRBV9
D gene: TRBD1

CDR3 protein: CASSEMGQGSGYTF
CDR3 DNA: TGTGCCAGCAGTGAAATGGGACAGGGCTCTGGCTACACCTTC
clone size: NA
J gene: TRBJ1-2
V gene: TRBV2
D gene: TRBD1

CDR3 protein: CASSLMARNTEAFF
CDR3 DNA: TGCGCCAGCAGCTTGATGGCCCGGAACACTGAAGCTTTCTTT
clone size: few
J gene: TRBJ1-1
V gene: TRBV5-1
D gene: NA

CDR3 protein: CASGLARSAGTSNDEQYF
CDR3 DNA: TGTGCTAGTGGTTTGGCACGGTCGGCCGGGACTAGCAACGACGAGCAGTACTTC
clone size: NA
J gene: TRBJ2-7
V gene: TRBV12-5
D gene: TRBD2

CDR3 protein: CASSLFAAGSDGYTF
CDR3 DNA: TGCGCCAGCAGCTTGTTTGCGGCCGGGAGTGATGGCTACACCTTC
clone size: NA
J gene: TRBJ1-2
V gene: TRBV5-1
D gene: NA

CDR3 protein: CASSQGLDQPQHF
CDR3 DNA: TGTGCCAGCAGCCAAGGACTGGATCAGCCCCAGCATTTT
clone size: NA
J gene: TRBJ1-5
V gene: TRBV4-2
D gene: NA

CDR3 protein: CASSTGTGSYEQYF
CDR3 DNA: TGTGCCAGCAGTACCGGGACAGGGTCCTACGAGCAGTACTTC
clone size: NA
J gene: TRBJ2-7
V gene: TRBV28
D gene: TRBD1

CDR3 protein: CASSYPAPRAEQYF
CDR3 DNA: TGTGCCAGCAGTTACCCCGCCCCCAGGGCCGAGCAGTACTTC
clone size: NA
J gene: TRBJ2-7
V gene: TRBV6-5
D gene: NA

CDR3 protein: CSVRGRTSYEQYF
CDR3 DNA: TGCAGCGTTAGAGGCAGGACATCCTACGAGCAGTACTTC
clone size: NA
J gene: TRBJ2-7
V gene: TRBV29-1
D gene: NA

CDR3 protein: CASSETGWETQYF
CDR3 DNA: TGTGCCAGCAGTGAAACAGGTTGGGAGACCCAGTACTTC
clone size: NA
J gene: TRBJ2-5
V gene: TRBV6-1
D gene: NA

CDR3 protein: CASSMLGTGRFRETQYF
CDR3 DNA: TGTGCCAGTAGTATGCTGGGGACAGGGCGATTTCGGGAGACCCAGTACTTC
clone size: NA
J gene: TRBJ2-5
V gene: TRBV19
D gene: TRBD1

CDR3 protein: CASRLSGTSYNEQFF
CDR3 DNA: TGTGCCAGCAGGCTTAGCGGGACCTCCTACAATGAGCAGTTCTTC
clone size: NA
J gene: TRBJ2-1
V gene: TRBV27
D gene: TRBD2

CDR3 protein: CATSGGRQAGNTIYF
CDR3 DNA: TGTGCCACCAGCGGAGGACGACAGGCTGGAAACACCATATATTTT
clone size: once
J gene: TRBJ1-3
V gene: TRBV15
D gene: NA

CDR3 protein: CASSLTSGSYEQYF
CDR3 DNA: TGTGCCAGCAGTCTAACTAGCGGGTCCTACGAGCAGTACTTC
clone size: NA
J gene: TRBJ2-7
V gene: TRBV6-5
D gene: TRBD2

CDR3 protein: CASSDDQRGGRASYNEQFF
CDR3 DNA: TGTGCCAGCAGTGACGACCAGAGGGGCGGGAGGGCATCCTACAATGAGCAGTTCTTC
clone size: NA
J gene: TRBJ2-1
V gene: TRBV2
D gene: TRBD2

CDR3 protein: CASSRGHANTEAFF
CDR3 DNA: TGCGCCAGCAGCCGAGGACACGCGAACACTGAAGCTTTCTTT
clone size: NA
J gene: TRBJ1-1
V gene: TRBV4-3
D gene: NA

CDR3 protein: CAWRRDSYNEQFF
CDR3 DNA: TGTGCCTGGAGGCGGGACTCCTACAATGAGCAGTTCTTC
clone size: NA
J gene: TRBJ2-1
V gene: TRBV30
D gene: NA

CDR3 protein: CASSFWRDSGANVLTF
CDR3 DNA: TGTGCCAGCAGTTTTTGGAGGGACTCTGGGGCCAACGTCCTGACTTTC
clone size: NA
J gene: TRBJ2-6
V gene: TRBV28
D gene: NA

CDR3 protein: CASSQLGGPSDTQYF
CDR3 DNA: TGCGCCAGCAGCCAATTGGGAGGGCCTTCCGATACGCAGTATTTT
clone size: NA
J gene: TRBJ2-3
V gene: TRBV4-1
D gene: TRBD2

CDR3 protein: CASSLAGQGPYEQYF
CDR3 DNA: TGTGCCAGCAGCTTAGCGGGACAGGGTCCCTACGAGCAGTACTTC
clone size: NA
J gene: TRBJ2-7
V gene: TRBV7-2
D gene: TRBD1

CDR3 protein: CASSLPGHYEQYF
CDR3 DNA: TGCGCCAGCAGCTTGCCGGGACACTACGAGCAGTACTTC
clone size: few
J gene: TRBJ2-7
V gene: TRBV5-1
D gene: NA